One and the same sample provided the 9 T cell receptor beta chains below, sequenced in a study of blood T cell repertoires in COVID-19. Sequencing was performed with immunoSEQ multiplex PCR; in TCRdb, only in-frame clones are kept and a portion is missing. Altogether about 64,000 clones are present, roughly 90% being singletons, with the ten largest covering approximately 1.5%. The sequenced sample was peripheral blood. The source of these receptors is a human donor in a cohort sampled during active COVID-19.

This rearrangement joins TRBV6-5 to TRBJ1-2; D is ambiguous. Germline CDR1 is MNHEY and CDR2 is SVGAGI. V gave up 4 bases and J gave up 4 bases, with 7 bases separating them. The CDR3 spans 12 residues. Written as DNA, the CDR3 is TGTGCCAGCAGTTTACGAGGCTATGGCTACACCTTC. As protein: CASSLRGYGYTF.

The V gene is TRBV9, the J gene TRBJ2-3; tentative D call: TRBD2 (6 bases). The CDR3 is 13 residues long. V lost 0 bases and J 5 bases, leaving 7 bases between the germline ends. CDR1 and CDR2 from the germline V gene are SGDLS and YYNGEE. CDR3 bases: TGTGCCAGCAGCGTAGCCGGGAGAGATACGCAGTATTTT. Translated, it gives CASSVAGRDTQYF.

The rearrangement links TRBV20-1 to TRBJ2-1; D unclear. The V gene's germline CDR1 is DFQATT and CDR2 SNEGSKA (reference sequence). Trimming pared 7 bases from V and 2 bases from J, leaving 6 bases between. This CDR3 has 11 residues. As DNA, the CDR3 is TGCAGTGGTCTAGCCTACAATGAGCAGTTCTTC. It encodes CSGLAYNEQFF.

The J gene is TRBJ2-1, the V gene TRBV4-2, with 14 bases that match TRBD2. V lost 4 bases and J lost 8; bases outside the gene matches: 7. CDR3 length: 16 amino acids. Germline-derived CDR1 and CDR2 are LGHNA and YNFKEQ. The CDR3 coding sequence is TGTGCCAGCAGCCGGAAGGGACTAGCGGGAGCAGATGAGCAGTTCTTC. Encoded protein: CASSRKGLAGADEQFF.

This chain links TRBV7-3 with TRBJ2-3; a possible D gene is TRBD1 (6 bases). V lost 6 bases and J lost 0, with 16 bases in between. The germline CDR1 and CDR2 sequences are SGHTA and FQGTGA. This CDR3 contains 16 residues. The CDR3 is CASSPQGRSSTDTQYF. CDR3 sequence (DNA): TGTGCCAGCAGTCCCCAGGGGCGGTCTAGCACAGATACGCAGTATTTT.

The chain recombines TRBV9 with TRBJ2-3, with 12 nucleotides matching TRBD2. CDR1 is SGDLS, CDR2 YYNGEE, per germline. The junction had 4 bases not matched to a gene; V was cut back by 3 bases and J by 8 bases. This CDR3 has 14 amino acids. The CDR3 sequence: CASSALGLAGTQYF. CDR3 sequence (DNA): TGTGCCAGCAGCGCCCTGGGACTAGCGGGTACGCAGTATTTT.

The chain links TRBV6-2 or TRBV6-3 to TRBJ1-5; 8 positions match TRBD1. Germline loops: CDR1 MNHEY, CDR2 SVGEGT. The V segment lost 6 bases and the J segment 11 bases; nucleotides outside the gene matches: 15. The CDR3 contains 15 residues. The CDR3 DNA reads as TGTGCCAGCAGCCGACAGGGGACCCTAGGGGGGGCCCAGCATTTT. Translating gives CASSRQGTLGGAQHF.

The chain carries TRBV7-9 and TRBJ1-3, with 8 bases fitting TRBD1. The CDR3 runs to 17 residues. CDR1 is SEHNR, CDR2 FQNEAQ, per germline (reference sequence). V lost 2 bases and J lost 1; bases outside the gene matches: 7. CDR3 region: CASSLPGQGGSGNTIYF. Written as DNA, the CDR3 is TGTGCCAGCAGCTTACCCGGACAGGGCGGTTCTGGAAACACCATATATTTT.

This chain links TRBV28 with TRBJ2-1, with TRBD2 identical over 12 bases. The junction had 6 bases not matched to a gene; V was cut back by 2 bases and J by 7 bases. The CDR3 extends over 16 amino acids. Germline CDR1 reads MDHEN; CDR2 reads SYDVKM. The CDR3 region is CASSLVGGLAGNEQFF. The CDR3 coding sequence is TGTGCCAGCAGTTTAGTTGGTGGACTAGCGGGGAATGAGCAGTTCTTC.